One and the same sample provided the 14 T cell receptor beta chains below, sequenced in a study of identifying expanded T cells in peripheral blood. The method was immunoSEQ multiplex PCR; TCRdb's version includes in-frame clones alone and lacks a portion of them. The sample consists of 51,000 or so clones, 82% of them appearing once. The sample consisted of blood. Every receptor here comes from a person aged 18 to 75 in good health.

The rearrangement joins TRBV25-1 to TRBJ2-4; unclear D gene. The germline gives CDR1 MGHDK, CDR2 SYGVNS. Trimming took off 7 bases at V and 0 bases at J, with 4 bases between the two ends. CDR3 length equals 12 residues. The CDR3 spells CASMGAKNIQYF. The CDR3 DNA sequence: TGTGCCAGCATGGGAGCCAAAAACATTCAGTACTTC.

For this clone: Additional DNA sequences in this sample encode the identical CDR3. The rearrangement uses TRBV9 and TRBJ1-5, with D unresolved. V dropped 0 bases and J dropped 0 bases, with 4 bases sitting between them. Germline V gives CDR1 SGDLS, CDR2 YYNGEE. This CDR3 has 14 residues. The CDR3 coding sequence is TGTGCCAGCAGCGTAGGGGGTAGCAATCAGCCCCAGCATTTT. This sequence encodes CASSVGGSNQPQHF.

The chain carries TRBV15 and TRBJ1-1, with D perhaps TRBD1 (5 bases). The CDR3 has 14 amino acids. Germline CDR1 and CDR2: LNHNV and YYDKDF (reference sequence). The V end lost 1 base, the J end lost 7 bases, and 13 bases lay between the germline ends. As DNA, the CDR3 is TGTGCCACCAGCAGAGGTGGGGGGGACGGTGAAGCTTTCTTT. Translation: CATSRGGGDGEAFF.

In this sample, this clone turned up a few times. The chain employs TRBV2 and TRBJ1-2; D is ambiguous. CDR3 length: 13 residues. V lost 7 bases to trimming and J lost 12 bases, with 21 bases between them. Per the germline V gene, CDR1 is SNHLY and CDR2 is FYNNEI. This chain's CDR3 is CASKFSLAIQDTF. CDR3 DNA: TGTGCCAGCAAATTTAGCCTCGCTATTCAAGACACCTTC. Complete variable domain (other parts from reference TRBV2 and TRBJ1-2): EPEVTQTPSHQVTQMGQEVILRCVPISNHLYFYWYRQILGQKVEFLVSFYNNEISEKSEIFDDQFSVERPDGSNFTLKIRSTKLEDSAMYFCASKFSLAIQDTFGSGTRLTVV.

This chain connects TRBV4-2 to TRBJ2-3, with a tentative D call TRBD2 (6 bases). CDR1 LGHNA and CDR2 YNFKEQ come from the germline V gene. Trimming took 4 bases from V and 3 from J, leaving 14 bases between them. The CDR3 has 15 residues. CDR3 region: CASSLGDSGTDTQYF. For the CDR3, the DNA is TGTGCCAGCAGCCTCGGAGATAGCGGTACAGATACGCAGTATTTT.

As for this clone: Additional DNA sequences in this sample encode the identical CDR3. This CDR3 reads CASSPWTSADTQYF. CDR3 DNA: TGCGCCAGCAGCCCCTGGACTAGTGCAGATACGCAGTATTTT. This sequence joins TRBV4-3 and TRBJ2-3; TRBD2 agrees at 7 bases. The CDR3 covers 14 residues. The ends lost 4 bases at V and 4 bases at J; junction bases unmatched: 5. From germline, CDR1 is LGHNA and CDR2 YSLEER.

The chain combines TRBV6-5 with TRBJ2-3; TRBD2 matches 7 bases. This CDR3 is 15 amino acids long. The V segment lost 4 bases and the J segment 0 bases; nucleotides outside the gene matches: 4. Germline values: CDR1 MNHEY, CDR2 SVGAGI. CDR3 nucleotide sequence: TGTGCCAGCAGTTTTCGGGGGGTGAGCACAGATACGCAGTATTTT. It codes for CASSFRGVSTDTQYF.

The rearrangement joins TRBV5-6 to TRBJ1-6; D remains ambiguous. CDR1 is SGHDT, CDR2 YYEEEE, per germline. CDR3 length: 14 amino acids. Between the trimmed V and J ends, which lost 4 bases and 6 bases, there was a span of 11 bases. CDR3 nucleotides: TGTGCCAGCAGCCCTGGAGGGCGTAATTCACCCCTCCACTTT. It is translated as CASSPGGRNSPLHF.

The rearrangement uses TRBV30 and TRBJ1-1, with 7 bases fitting TRBD1. This CDR3 is 14 amino acids long. CDR1 is GTSNPN and CDR2 is SVGIG in the germline V gene (reference sequence). With V trimmed by 4 bases and J by 4 bases, 9 bases remained unmatched. The CDR3 spells CAWTRQGWGTEAFF. In nucleotides, the CDR3 is TGTGCCTGGACAAGACAGGGATGGGGCACTGAAGCTTTCTTT.

This clone was picked up a small number of times. The gene calls are TRBV14 and TRBJ1-6; 7 nucleotides align to TRBD1. Losses at the gene ends were 0 bases for V and 10 bases for J; bases not matched to a gene: 6. Looked up from germline, CDR1 is SGHDN and CDR2 is FVKESK. CDR3 length: 15 residues. The CDR3 protein is CASSQDPQGKSPLHF. Here the CDR3 DNA reads TGTGCCAGCAGCCAAGATCCACAGGGGAAGTCACCCCTCCACTTT.

The CDR3 reads CASSVGTSAQETQYF. The CDR3 nucleotides are TGTGCCAGCAGCGTAGGGACTAGCGCCCAAGAGACCCAGTACTTC. The chain has TRBV9 and TRBJ2-5; 9 nucleotides agree with TRBD2. The CDR3 is made up of 15 amino acids. The ends lost 0 bases at V and 1 base at J; junction bases unmatched: 1. Germline V lookup: CDR1 SGDLS, CDR2 YYNGEE.

This clone has just a few counts. The chain uses TRBV6-1 and TRBJ2-1; 7 positions match TRBD2. Germline lookup yields CDR1 MNHNS and CDR2 SASEGT. Trimming took 7 bases from V and 0 from J; bases not matched to a gene: 3. The CDR3 extends over 14 amino acids. CDR3 DNA sequence: TGTGCCAGCACTCCTAGCGGCTCCTACAATGAGCAGTTCTTC. Translated, it gives CASTPSGSYNEQFF.

This clone occurred a few times. The CDR3 nucleotides read TGTGCCAGCAGCCCGATAACTTACACTGAAGCTTTCTTT. It is translated as CASSPITYTEAFF. The rearrangement joins TRBV14 to TRBJ1-1, with D unclear. In germline, CDR1 is SGHDN, CDR2 FVKESK. Trimming took off 4 bases at V and 3 bases at J, with 9 bases between the two ends. This CDR3 has 13 amino acids.

A few counts support this clone. This chain connects TRBV29-1 to TRBJ2-2; 9 bases align to TRBD1. CDR3 length equals 13 residues. The germline V gene has CDR1 SQVTM and CDR2 ANQGSEA. V shed 4 bases and J 5 bases; nucleotides not matched to a gene: 2. The CDR3 DNA is TGCAGCGTTGCAGGACAGGGGACCGGGGAGCTGTTTTTT. Its translation: CSVAGQGTGELFF.